Reported below is one T cell receptor beta chain. Its target antigen remains unknown. No base quality values were provided; no much bigger clone lies one nucleotide off. Using the deep immunoSEQ assay, TCR CDR3 regions were amplified from genomic DNA by multiplex PCR. Extracted genomic DNA from each cell subset was spread evenly across all wells of several immunoSEQ 96-well plates, with each plate serving as a replicate. For sorted subsets, each replicate PCR was loaded with 200 ng genomic DNA, equivalent to some 31,000 T cell genomes. The purified libraries were quantified using a Qubit 3.0 fluorometer, sized with a Bioanalyzer 2100, and then quantified again using the KAPA Library Quantification kit. Every immunoSEQ 96-well plate was sequenced on a separate single-read 150-cycle Illumina NextSeq 550 flow cell. Turning to the authors' computational methods: Because the immunoSEQ output included only junctional sequences and no quality scores, the filtering could not be the same as the filtering used for full-length reads. To assign V/J genes and CDR3, sequences were annotated against IMGT germline references using PyIR, a Python wrapper for IgBLAST v1.9. Reads with weak V/J assignments (E-value above 1e-6), missing CDR3, stop codons, out-of-frame junctions, or ambiguous translated residues were removed. V3J clonotypes were defined by identical inferred V gene, J gene, and CDR3 amino acid sequence. Percentage overlap between repertoires was calculated by dividing the number of shared unique clonotypes by the size of the smaller repertoire. RTK rarefaction, the Chao1 estimator, and Recon v2.1 estimates of unobserved clonotypes were used to assess repertoire richness. For all TCRbeta clonotypes obtained by the gDNA method from four donors, generation probabilities were computed with OLGA. The clones in this table, taken by TCRdb from immuneACCESS, are in-frame only. Not every clone is retained; where verified, under half of the shortfall comes from an unresolved V gene, and the cause of the rest is unknown. D and trimming were read from the DNA, whereas the V and J calls and clone size are those reported in that table. The sample yields millions of clones; 85% to 95% were counted once. 0.85% to 1.3% of the sample is taken by the ten largest.

CD8 naive samples were obtained by positive selection for CCR7 among CD45RO-negative cells, yielding a CD45RA+CCR7+ population from which TemRA cells were excluded. Healthy HIV-negative adults with no recently reported acute infections or vaccinations were included as donors. Every donor was a Caucasian adult living in Nashville, Tennessee, USA. After blood collection by leukapheresis, PBMCs were isolated using Ficoll-Histopaque density gradient centrifugation and then cryopreserved in the vapor phase of liquid nitrogen. Analytical flow cytometry was used to check the purity and quantity of every magnetically sorted T cell population. From each sorted fraction, genomic DNA was isolated and quantified by UV absorbance on a Nanodrop 2000c. This sample was taken from a study of shared clonotypes between healthy human individuals (TCRdb year 2020). At the level of the whole study: The cohort comprised a couple of women and a few men aged 18 to 49 years. To estimate repertoire size and how much clonotypes are shared between individuals, the study performed deep sequencing of blood TCR repertoires from 4 to 6 healthy adults. Per donor, leukapheresis produced somewhere between about 0.85 and 10 billion PBMCs. For each donor, three plates each were used for CD4 naive and CD4 memory, two plates were used for CD8 naive, and one plate was used for CD8 memory. To increase sequencing depth and limit assay-specific biases, different laboratories used diverse techniques to prepare libraries and sequence TCR repertoires.

Including cysteine and phenylalanine, the CDR3 has 15 amino acids. Of the read, only the CDR3 DNA is kept; its 45 bases are in frame from base 1. CDR1 and CDR2, looked up from the germline V gene, are SGHVS and FNYEAQ. Ends trimmed: V by 3 bases, J by 9 bases; bases unmatched to a gene: 8. Overall study results and their limits: Based on pairwise subsampling, the degree of clonotype sharing among donors was expected to be affected by sequencing depth. Rarefaction of sorted-subset datasets indicated incomplete sequencing despite the large sequencing depth. The small number of donors limited the genetic and exposure-history diversity represented. Sampling was restricted to blood, and TCR repertoires in tissues likely differ from the TCR repertoires found in blood. Compared with non-shared clonotypes, the clonotypes found in all four sorted-subset donors had higher generation probabilities. About 5% of naive CD4, 3% to 3.5% of naive CD8, about 2.1% of memory CD4, and 0.4% of memory CD8 clonotypes were shared across a few donors. Larger estimated clonotype richness was generally found for naive subsets than for memory subsets.

This clonotype was obtained from a man aged 18 to 30 in good health. The sample comprised naive CD8+ T cells sorted from blood. This specimen's cell subset or site label, per the study, means: CD45RA+CCR7+. The receptor chain draws on TRBV7-6 and TRBJ2-1, with 10 bases matching TRBD2. The CDR3 in this case is CASSLEREGHGEQFF. The DNA sequence is given as TGTGCCAGCAGCTTGGAGCGGGAGGGCCACGGTGAGCAGTTCTTC.